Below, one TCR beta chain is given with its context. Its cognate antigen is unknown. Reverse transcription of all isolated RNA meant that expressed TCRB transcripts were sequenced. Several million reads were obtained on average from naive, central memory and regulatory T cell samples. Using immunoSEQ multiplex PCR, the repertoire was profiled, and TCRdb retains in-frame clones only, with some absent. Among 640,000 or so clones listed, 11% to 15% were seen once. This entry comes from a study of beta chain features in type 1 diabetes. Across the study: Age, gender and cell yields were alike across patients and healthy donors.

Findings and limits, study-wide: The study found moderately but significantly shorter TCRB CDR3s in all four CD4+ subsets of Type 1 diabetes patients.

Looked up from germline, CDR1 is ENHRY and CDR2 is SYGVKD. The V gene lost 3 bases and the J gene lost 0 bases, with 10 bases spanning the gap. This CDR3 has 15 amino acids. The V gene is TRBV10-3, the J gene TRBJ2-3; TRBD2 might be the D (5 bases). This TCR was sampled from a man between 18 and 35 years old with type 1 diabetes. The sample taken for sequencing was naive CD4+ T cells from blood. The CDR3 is CAISERSGSTDTQYF. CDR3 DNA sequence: TGTGCCATCAGTGAACGATCGGGAAGCACAGATACGCAGTATTTT.